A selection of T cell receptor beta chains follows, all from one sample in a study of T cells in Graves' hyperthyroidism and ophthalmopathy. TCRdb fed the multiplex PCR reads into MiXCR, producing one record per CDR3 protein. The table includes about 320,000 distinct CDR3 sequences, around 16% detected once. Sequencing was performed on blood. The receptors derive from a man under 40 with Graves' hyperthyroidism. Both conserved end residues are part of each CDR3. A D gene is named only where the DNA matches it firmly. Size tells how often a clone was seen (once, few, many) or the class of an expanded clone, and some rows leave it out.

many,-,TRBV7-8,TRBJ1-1,TGTGCCAGCAGCTTAAAGTGGGTGGGGCAGGTCGGGCGTGACACTGAAGCTTTCTTT,CASSLKWVGQVGRDTEAFF
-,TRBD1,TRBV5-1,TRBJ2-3,TGCGCCAGCAGCTTGGAGCAGGGGGCTCGCACAGATACGCAGTATTTT,CASSLEQGARTDTQYF
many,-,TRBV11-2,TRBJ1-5,TGTGCCAGCAGAGAACTTGCGGAGGCGGGAAGCAATCAGCCCCAGCATTTT,CASRELAEAGSNQPQHF
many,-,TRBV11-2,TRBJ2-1,TGTGCCAGCAGCCCCCGAGGTACTCTAGGCTCCTACAATGAGCAGTTCTTC,CASSPRGTLGSYNEQFF
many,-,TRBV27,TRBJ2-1,TGTGCCAGCAGCGTTAGGGGGAATGAGCAGTTCTTC,CASSVRGNEQFF
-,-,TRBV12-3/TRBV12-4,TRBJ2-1,TGTGCCAGCAGTGGGGACCTCTCCAATGAGCAGTTCTTC,CASSGDLSNEQFF
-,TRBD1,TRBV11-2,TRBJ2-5,TGTGCCAGCAGCTTAACCGGGACAGGGGAGGAGACCCAGTACTTC,CASSLTGTGEETQYF
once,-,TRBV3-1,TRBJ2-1,TGTGCCAGCAGCCAAGAAGGCCGTAAGCAGTTCTTC,CASSQEGRKQFF
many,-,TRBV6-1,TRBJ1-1,TGTGCCAGGTACACTGAAGCTTTCTTT,CARYTEAFF
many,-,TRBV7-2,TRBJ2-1,TGTGCCAGCAGCTTAGGCTACAATGAGCAGTTCTTC,CASSLGYNEQFF
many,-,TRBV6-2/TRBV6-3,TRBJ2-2,TGTGCCAGCAGTAACCTGGAGGGTTACACCGGGGAGCTGTTTTTT,CASSNLEGYTGELFF
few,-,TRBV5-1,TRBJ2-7,TGCGCCAGCAGCCCGGGGGATACGACCTACGAGCAGTACTTC,CASSPGDTTYEQYF
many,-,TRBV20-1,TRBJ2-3,TGCAGTGCTAGGGACCTACTCAGGGGAGACTTAGGCAGGCCTCCCTCGCAGTATTTT,CSARDLLRGDLGRPPSQYF
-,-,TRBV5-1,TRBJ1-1,TGCGCCAGCAGCTTCCAGGACAAAGACACTGAAGCTTTCTTT,CASSFQDKDTEAFF
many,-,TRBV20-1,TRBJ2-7,TGCAGTGCTTCGGACCCAGTGGGCTACGAGCAGTACTTC,CSASDPVGYEQYF
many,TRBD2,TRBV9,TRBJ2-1,TGTGCCAGCACCTATAGCGGGAAGGAGACTGAGCAGTTCTTC,CASTYSGKETEQFF
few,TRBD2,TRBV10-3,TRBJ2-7,TGTGCCGCGCAACCTACTAGCGGGAGCTACGAGCAGTACTTC,CAAQPTSGSYEQYF
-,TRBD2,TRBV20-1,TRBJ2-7,TGCAGTGCTCCGAGCGGGGCCAGCTCCTACGAGCAGTACTTC,CSAPSGASSYEQYF